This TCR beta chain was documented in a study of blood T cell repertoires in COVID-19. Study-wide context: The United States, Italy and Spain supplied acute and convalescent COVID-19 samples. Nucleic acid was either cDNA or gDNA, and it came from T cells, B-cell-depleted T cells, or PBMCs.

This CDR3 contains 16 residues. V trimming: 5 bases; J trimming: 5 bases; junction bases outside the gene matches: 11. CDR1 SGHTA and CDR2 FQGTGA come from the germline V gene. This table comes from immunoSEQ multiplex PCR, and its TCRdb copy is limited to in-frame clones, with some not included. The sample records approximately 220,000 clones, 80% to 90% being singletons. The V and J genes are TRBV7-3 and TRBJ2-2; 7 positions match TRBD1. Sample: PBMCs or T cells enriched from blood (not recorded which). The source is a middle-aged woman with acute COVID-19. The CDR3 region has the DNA TGTGCCAGCAGCCTAGGGGCAGGGGGTACGACCGGGGAGCTGTTTTTT. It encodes CASSLGAGGTTGELFF.